Listed below are T cell receptor beta chains from one sample, sequenced in a study of blood T cells in healthy people across ages. In TCRdb, the 5' RACE reads were re-called with MiXCR into one record per CDR3 protein. Of 800,000 to 1,000,000 distinct CDR3 sequences in the sample, roughly 48% are singletons; the top ten hold roughly 13%. Sequenced material: blood. The receptors here all came from a man aged 25-40 years in good health. Each CDR3 is given with its conserved first and last residue. D genes are given only for firm matches. Not every row has a clone size; where given, it reads once, few, many or a size class.

d_gene	v_gene	j_gene	abundance	CDR3nt	CDR3aa
TRBD1	TRBV7-9	TRBJ2-4	NA	TGTGCCAGCAGCATCGGGACAGGGTTTAAAAACATTCAGTACTTC	CASSIGTGFKNIQYF
TRBD1	TRBV20-1	TRBJ2-5	NA	TGCAGTGCTAGGCCGGGACAGGGTTTAGCCCAGTACTTC	CSARPGQGLAQYF
NA	TRBV7-2	TRBJ1-6	NA	TGTGCCAGCAGCTCAAGCGGAGGCAGGGAACCCCTCCACTTT	CASSSSGGREPLHF
TRBD2	TRBV6-4	TRBJ2-3	NA	TGTGCCAGCAGTTCCTGGACTAGCGGGGTAGCAGATACGCAGTATTTT	CASSSWTSGVADTQYF
NA	TRBV10-3	TRBJ1-1	NA	TGTGCCATCAGTGATCAGGGTAGGAACACTGAAGCTTTCTTT	CAISDQGRNTEAFF
NA	TRBV7-9	TRBJ2-2	NA	TGTGCCAGCAGTCTCACAGGGTCGGGGACCGGGGAGCTGTTTTTT	CASSLTGSGTGELFF
NA	TRBV5-1	TRBJ2-7	few	TGCGCCAGCAGCTTGGCGGGAGATGTGAATTACGAGCAGTACTTC	CASSLAGDVNYEQYF
NA	TRBV10-3	TRBJ1-5	NA	TGTGCCATCAGTGAGTCAGGGGGGCGCAATCAGCCCCAGCATTTT	CAISESGGRNQPQHF
NA	TRBV29-1	TRBJ2-7	NA	TGCAGCGTTGCTAGCGACCGGGCCTACGAGCAGTACTTC	CSVASDRAYEQYF
NA	TRBV6-2/TRBV6-3	TRBJ2-7	few	TGTGCCAGCAATCGTCTACAGGGTAACGAGCAGTACTTC	CASNRLQGNEQYF
NA	TRBV5-1	TRBJ2-2	NA	TGCGCCAGCGGCGGATCCCTTTATGAGCTGTTTTTT	CASGGSLYELFF
NA	TRBV6-6	TRBJ2-7	few	TGTGCCAGCAGTTACTCCACCCTTTACGAGCAGTACTTC	CASSYSTLYEQYF
NA	TRBV5-1	TRBJ2-1	NA	TGCGCCAGCAGCTTGGATTTGGGGGGCTCCTACAATGAGCAGTTCTTC	CASSLDLGGSYNEQFF
NA	TRBV6-2/TRBV6-3	TRBJ1-5	few	TGTGCCAGCAGTTACTTACAGGGAAATCAGCCCCAGCATTTT	CASSYLQGNQPQHF
TRBD2	TRBV20-1	TRBJ2-5	NA	TGCAGTGCTAAAGATCCGGGACTAGCGGGAGCCATGTGGGAGACCCAGTACTTC	CSAKDPGLAGAMWETQYF
NA	TRBV12-3/TRBV12-4	TRBJ1-1	few	TGTGCCAGCAGTTTAGGGACGGCGCCTGAAGCTTTCTTT	CASSLGTAPEAFF
TRBD1	TRBV29-1	TRBJ2-7	NA	TGCAGCGCTGCGGGACAGGGGGCAGGGAATGAGCAGTACTTC	CSAAGQGAGNEQYF
NA	TRBV6-5	TRBJ2-3	many	TGTGCCAGCAGTTACTCGCGGGGCACAGATACGCAGTATTTT	CASSYSRGTDTQYF
NA	TRBV20-1	TRBJ2-1	NA	TGCAGTGCTGTAGACCCGAGCTCCTACAATGAGCAGTTCTTC	CSAVDPSSYNEQFF
NA	TRBV20-1	TRBJ2-1	few	TGCAGTGCTACCTCGGGGGCGGGGGCCGGCAATGAGCAGTTCTTC	CSATSGAGAGNEQFF
NA	TRBV20-1	TRBJ2-3	few	TGCAGTGCTAGAGGAAGGACTGGCCCAGGTGAAACGCAGTATTTT	CSARGRTGPGETQYF
TRBD1	TRBV20-1	TRBJ2-3	NA	TGCAGTGCTGTCGGGACAGGGGGCTCTACGCAGTATTTT	CSAVGTGGSTQYF
TRBD2	TRBV29-1	TRBJ2-7	once	TGCAGCGTTGAGACTAGCGGGAAGTTCTACGAGCAGTACTTC	CSVETSGKFYEQYF
TRBD2	TRBV7-3	TRBJ2-1	many	TGTGCCAGCAGCTCCGGACTAGCGGGGGCATACAATGAGCAGTTCTTC	CASSSGLAGAYNEQFF
NA	TRBV29-1	TRBJ2-1	NA	TGCAGCGGGACAGACTCCAATGAGCAGTTCTTC	CSGTDSNEQFF
NA	TRBV29-1	TRBJ2-5	many	TGCAGCGTTGAGGTACAGCAAGAGACCCAGTACTTC	CSVEVQQETQYF
TRBD2	TRBV4-1	TRBJ2-1	few	TGCGCCAGCAGCCAAGATGGTCTAGCGGGGGCCTACAATGAGCAGTTCTTC	CASSQDGLAGAYNEQFF
NA	TRBV6-2/TRBV6-3	TRBJ2-3	NA	TGTGCCAGCGCTTTGGGCGGGTCGAAGGATACGCAGTATTTT	CASALGGSKDTQYF
TRBD2	TRBV4-1	TRBJ2-1	once	TGCGCCAGCAGCCAAGAACTAGCGGGCGACTACGAGCAGTTCTTC	CASSQELAGDYEQFF
NA	TRBV5-1	TRBJ2-5	few	TGCGCCAGCAGCTATTCCGGGGACTTAGGGGAGCAGTACTTC	CASSYSGDLGEQYF
NA	TRBV20-1	TRBJ2-1	once	TGCAGTGCTAGAGATATGGGACCTTACAACGATGAGCAGTTCTTC	CSARDMGPYNDEQFF
NA	TRBV6-2/TRBV6-3	TRBJ2-3	NA	TGTGCCAGCACCTCACGGTTGGGCGGCGATACGCAGTATTTT	CASTSRLGGDTQYF
NA	TRBV18	TRBJ2-7	NA	TGTGCCAGCTCACCCGACACAAGGACGGCCCTAGCCTACGAGCAGTACTTC	CASSPDTRTALAYEQYF
NA	TRBV7-2	TRBJ2-3	many	TGTGCCAGCAGCTTAATCGGCCCAGATACGCAGTATTTT	CASSLIGPDTQYF
TRBD1	TRBV6-5	TRBJ2-3	few	TGTGCCAGCAAACTAGGGGGACAGGGACTGTCAGATACGCAGTATTTT	CASKLGGQGLSDTQYF
NA	TRBV28	TRBJ2-7	NA	TGTGCCAGCAGTATCCGTAGAGAGCAGTACTTC	CASSIRREQYF
TRBD2	TRBV10-3	TRBJ2-1	NA	TGTGCCATCAGGTCCGGGACTAGCGGTAGCTCCTACAATGAGCAGTTCTTC	CAIRSGTSGSSYNEQFF
NA	TRBV29-1	TRBJ1-2	NA	TGCAGCGTCTCGGACGGGAGGGGAGGTTTAATCGTGCGGGGCTACACCTTC	CSVSDGRGGLIVRGYTF
NA	TRBV5-1	TRBJ1-1	NA	TGCGCCAGCAGCTTCAGCCCGGGGGACGCGAAAGCTTTCTTT	CASSFSPGDAKAFF
NA	TRBV21-1	TRBJ2-4	NA	TGTGCCAGAGGGCCGCGACTGGCCAAAAACATTCAGTACTTC	CARGPRLAKNIQYF